This entry lists 29 T cell receptor beta chains sequenced from one sample in a study of CD8+CD57+ T cells in acquired aplastic anemia. Template material for TCR beta VDJ and CDR3 profiling consisted of genomic DNA. TCRdb re-called the reads with MiXCR, one entry per CDR3 protein. The table shows more than 250,000 distinct CDR3 sequences, with roughly 82% occurring only once. Patients chosen for sequencing had CD8+CD57+ cells that had expanded, as shown by flow cytometry. The sample comprised sorted CD4+, CD8+, or CD8+CD57+ T cells (not recorded which) from PBMCs. The receptors were sampled from a human donor with aplastic anemia.

This chain connects TRBV7-6 to TRBJ1-2; D is unclear. This CDR3 has 16 amino acids. The germline gives CDR1 SGHVS, CDR2 FNYEAQ. Deletions cut 5 bases from V and 10 bases from J, with 26 bases between. CDR3 loop: CASSVDMSEFHCAYTF. The CDR3 DNA reads TGTGCCAGCAGCGTAGACATGAGTGAGTTCCACTGTGCCTACACCTTC.

Regarding this clonotype: Sequence at one end of the junction differs from germline and may be a read error. The chain joins TRBV7-8 to TRBJ1-2; D unclear. This CDR3 has 13 residues. CDR1 SGHVS and CDR2 FQNEAQ come from the germline V gene. The CDR3 DNA sequence: TGCGCCAGCAGCTTAGACCTAGCAGATGGCTACACCTTC. This translates into CASSLDLADGYTF. The variable domain in full, completed from reference TRBV7-8 and TRBJ1-2, reads GAGVSQSPRYKVAKRGQDVALRCDPISGHVSLFWYQQALGQGPEFLTYFQNEAQLDKSGLPSDRFFAERPEGSVSTLKIQRTQQEDSAVYLCASSLDLADGYTFGSGTRLTVV.

The CDR3 is CASSEKLHTGELFF. The CDR3 coding sequence is TGCGCCAGCAGTGAGAAGCTTCACACCGGGGAGCTGTTTTTT. This sequence joins TRBV10-1 and TRBJ2-2; D unresolved. The germline V gene encodes CDR1 WNHNN and CDR2 SYGVQD (reference sequence). V lost 2 bases and J 3 bases, leaving 7 bases between the germline ends. The CDR3 covers 14 residues.

Notes on this clonotype: One junction end does not reproduce the germline sequence, and a read error may be involved. The chain employs TRBV7-9 and TRBJ2-3; D might be TRBD2 (5 bases). Germline V gene lookup returns CDR1 SEHNR and CDR2 FQNEAQ (reference sequence). The CDR3 is made up of 14 amino acids. The CDR3 sequence: CASSLAGAHATQFF. CDR3 sequence (DNA): TGTGCCAGCAGCTTGGCGGGCGCACACGCTACGCAGTTTTTT.

The gene calls are TRBV7-9 and TRBJ2-5, with D possibly being TRBD2 (7 bases). V lost 5 bases and J lost 14, with 24 bases in between. CDR3 size: 14 residues. CDR1 and CDR2 from the germline V gene are SEHNR and FQNEAQ (reference sequence). The CDR3 nucleotides read TGTGCCAGCAGCAGAGGAAGAGGGGGAGGGACCGATTACTTC. This gives the protein CASSRGRGGGTDYF.

V gene TRBV7-2 combines with J gene TRBJ2-3, with a possible D match to TRBD1 (5 bases). This CDR3 is built from 14 residues. CDR1 SGHTA and CDR2 FQGNSA come from the germline V gene. Trimming left V 2 bases short and J 2 bases short, with 8 bases between. CDR3 region: CASSLRGYTDTQYF. CDR3 sequence (DNA): TGTGCCAGCAGCTTAAGGGGATACACAGATACGCAGTATTTT.

V is TRBV20-1 and J is TRBJ2-1; 8 nucleotides align to TRBD2. CDR1 is DFQATT, CDR2 SNEGSKA, per germline (reference sequence). V was pared by 4 bases and J by 6 bases, with 23 bases of the junction left unmatched. The CDR3 runs 19 residues. The CDR3 nucleotides are TGCAGTGCTACCCCCTCACAGCGGGGGATGTATATGGTTGGCAATGAGCAGTTCTTC. Translation gives CSATPSQRGMYMVGNEQFF.

Concerning this clonotype: The conserved phenylalanine or tryptophan is not found at the CDR3 terminus, so this likely reflects a read error. It is unclear where the CDR3 begins or ends on the DNA, so no DNA is shown, and the CDR3 is as TCRdb lists it. The V call is TRBV7-3, the J call TRBJ1-2; the table gives TRBD1 as D, unverified against the DNA. The CDR3 has 12 amino acids, counting both end residues. CDR1 and CDR2 (germline): SGHTA, FQGTGA. The CDR3 reads CASTTQANAVEH.

J is TRBJ2-1 and V is TRBV4-1; a weak D match, TRBD2 (6 bases). Trimming removed 0 bases from V and 3 bases from J, with 12 bases in between. This CDR3 has 16 residues. Germline V gene data show CDR1 as MGHRA and CDR2 as YSYEKL. CDR3 sequence reads: CASSQDWRGLYNEQFF. In DNA, the CDR3 is TGCGCCAGCAGCCAAGATTGGCGGGGACTCTACAATGAGCAGTTCTTC.

This rearrangement joins TRBV2 to TRBJ2-7; possible D gene TRBD2, 7 bases. V was pared by 6 bases and J by 2 bases, with 14 bases between. The CDR3 has 14 residues. Germline CDR1 and CDR2: SNHLY and FYNNEI. CDR3 region: CASRIRGAAYEQYF. The CDR3 DNA reads TGTGCCAGCAGAATCCGGGGGGCCGCCTACGAGCAGTACTTC.

The genes are TRBV25-1 and TRBJ2-3; 11 bases are shared with TRBD2. The germline gives CDR1 MGHDK, CDR2 SYGVNS. The CDR3 loop spans 18 amino acids. After removal of 5 bases from V and 0 bases from J, the junction contained 10 bases not matched to a gene. This CDR3 is CASSPSPGTSGSTDTQYF. Here the CDR3 DNA reads TGTGCCAGCAGTCCCAGCCCCGGGACTAGCGGTAGCACAGATACGCAGTATTTT.

A word on this clonotype: One end of the junction is discordant with germline, which a read error may explain. The genes are TRBV19 and TRBJ2-2; D could derive from TRBD1 or TRBD2 (7 bases each). This CDR3 region has 14 residues. Germline V lookup: CDR1 LNHDA, CDR2 SQIVND (reference sequence). CDR3: CASSPQGGTGGLFF. DNA of the CDR3: TGTGCCAGTAGTCCTCAGGGGGGGACCGGGGGGCTGTTTTTT.

This clonotype was picked up one time. Its ends do not fully match the called genes, so a read error is possible. The chain couples TRBV9 to TRBJ2-1; possibly TRBD1 for D (6 bases). The CDR3 runs 14 residues. Germline V CDR1 and CDR2: SGDLS, YYNGEE. The CDR3 here is CASSVGDRQEGNIF. CDR3 nucleotides: TGTGCCAGCAGCGTGGGGGACCGACAGGAAGGAAACATCTTC.

Concerning this clonotype itself: Germline is not matched at one junction end, which may reflect a read error. The V and J genes are TRBV19 and TRBJ1-1; D is unclear. Looked up from germline, CDR1 is LNHDA and CDR2 is SQIVND (reference sequence). The CDR3 totals 15 residues. CDR3 sequence: CASSIDSTANTEDFF. In DNA form, the CDR3 reads TGTGCCAGTAGTATAGATAGCACAGCCAACACTGAAGATTTCTTT.

This clonotype was seen a few times. This may come from a read error, since a much larger clone is one base off. The chain uses TRBV11-3 and TRBJ2-5; D is perhaps TRBD1 (6 bases). With 0 bases removed from V and 3 bases from J, the gap between germline ends came to 11 bases. CDR1 and CDR2 from the germline V gene are SGHNT and YENEEA. The CDR3 is made up of 15 amino acids. The CDR3 loop is CASSLDLTGKETQYF. CDR3 nucleotides: TGTGCCAGCAGCTTAGATCTGACAGGAAAAGAGACCCAGTACTTC.

This chain connects TRBV20-1 to TRBJ1-1; possibly TRBD1 for D (6 bases). Looked up from germline, CDR1 is DFQATT and CDR2 is SNEGSKA (reference sequence). This CDR3 comprises 14 residues. V lost 6 bases and J 1 base, leaving 15 bases between the germline ends. The CDR3 coding sequence is TGCAGTGCCCGAAGCTTGGACAGGAACACTGAAGCTTTCTTT. This translates into CSARSLDRNTEAFF.

J is TRBJ1-1 and V is TRBV7-2, with D hard to call. This CDR3 contains 15 residues. CDR1 SGHTA and CDR2 FQGNSA come from the germline V gene. V was cut by 5 bases and J by 4 bases, with 17 bases left in between. This chain's CDR3 is CASSLPGGPVTEAFF. The CDR3 DNA follows: TGTGCCAGCAGCCTACCAGGAGGTCCGGTCACTGAAGCTTTCTTT.

On this clonotype: A junction boundary mismatches the germline segment, possibly from a read error. V is TRBV11-2 and J is TRBJ2-5; 7 bases fit TRBD1. Germline CDR1 is SGHAT and CDR2 is FQNNGV. This CDR3 has 14 amino acids. The DNA of the CDR3 is TGTGCCAGCAGCACGGGACAGCACCAAGAGGCCCAGTACTTC. Translating it yields CASSTGQHQEAQYF. Full variable domain (missing parts from reference TRBV11-2 and TRBJ2-5): EAGVAQSPRYKIIEKRQSVAFWCNPISGHATLYWYQQILGQGPKLLIQFQNNGVVDDSQLPKDRFSAERLKGVDSTLKIQPAKLEDSAVYLCASSTGQHQEAQYFGPGTRLLVL.

About this clonotype itself: It is likely a read error, because the conserved phenylalanine at the end of the CDR3 is missing. It is unclear where the CDR3 begins or ends on the DNA, so no DNA is shown, and the CDR3 is as TCRdb lists it. The chain combines TRBV19 with TRBJ1-6. Counting both end residues, the CDR3 totals 16 amino acids. Germline V gives CDR1 LNHDA, CDR2 SQIVND (reference sequence). The chain's CDR3 is CASSVDSASYNEPLFV.

The J gene is TRBJ2-3, the V gene TRBV7-6; perhaps D is TRBD1 or TRBD2 (6 bases each). Germline assignment: CDR1 SGHVS and CDR2 FNYEAQ. The CDR3 has 14 residues. The V and J ends lost 6 bases and 12 bases respectively, with 22 bases between them. The CDR3 bases are TGTGCCAGCAGTTCAGCCGGGGGCAATTCACCCCAGTATTTT. Its translation: CASSSAGGNSPQYF.

The chain carries TRBV7-2 and TRBJ1-5, with unresolved D. The CDR3 runs to 15 residues. From germline, CDR1 is SGHTA and CDR2 FQGNSA. V was clipped by 0 bases and J by 9 bases, with 15 bases between them. This chain's CDR3 is CASSLAGCPDTPQHF. Here the CDR3 DNA reads TGTGCCAGCAGCTTAGCGGGATGTCCCGATACGCCCCAGCATTTT. Complete variable domain (other parts from reference TRBV7-2 and TRBJ1-5): GAGVSQSPSNKVTEKGKDVELRCDPISGHTALYWYRQSLGQGLEFLIYFQGNSAPDKSGLPSDRFSAERTGGSVSTLTIQRTQQEDSAVYLCASSLAGCPDTPQHFGDGTRLSIL.

With respect to this clonotype: This is likely a read error, given that the CDR3 carries no conserved phenylalanine or tryptophan at its end. The DNA is left out, because the CDR3 cannot be placed on it with certainty; the CDR3 is given as TCRdb lists it. This rearrangement joins TRBV7-8 to TRBJ2-1; TRBD1 is taken as the D call from the table, unchecked against the DNA. The V gene's germline CDR1 is SGHVS and CDR2 FQNEAQ. The CDR3 adds up to 13 amino acids, both ends counted. CDR3 in amino acids: CASSDGGSHEKHY.

V gene TRBV7-2 combines with J gene TRBJ1-2, with no clear D. Trimming pared 1 base from V and 11 bases from J, leaving 11 bases between. Germline CDR1 is SGHTA and CDR2 is FQGNSA. This CDR3 has 12 residues. The CDR3 DNA follows: TGTGCCAGCAGCTTAGGTGCAGACGGGTACACCTTC. It encodes CASSLGADGYTF.

A word on this clonotype: The junction and the germline gene differ at one end; a read error may be behind it. The rearrangement joins TRBV9 to TRBJ2-1; D is perhaps TRBD1 (6 bases). This CDR3 contains 13 residues. Per the germline V gene, CDR1 is SGDLS and CDR2 is YYNGEE. CDR3 coding DNA: TGTGCCAGCAGCGATGGTGGGGGCGGTGGCCACACCTTC. Its protein is CASSDGGGGGHTF.

Worth noting for this clonotype: As the CDR3 is not closed by the conserved phenylalanine or tryptophan, this likely results from a read error. The chain has TRBV9 and TRBJ2-4; D possibly uses TRBD1 or TRBD2 (5 bases each). Germline-derived CDR1 and CDR2 are SGDLS and YYNGEE. The CDR3 spans 12 residues. Trimming removed 7 bases from V and 7 bases from J, with 12 bases in between. The CDR3 DNA is TGTGCCAGCGGAGGAGAGGGGAACATTCAGTACATC. It yields the protein CASGGEGNIQYI.

The chain joins TRBV7-9 to TRBJ2-3; 7 positions match TRBD2. Germline V gives CDR1 SEHNR, CDR2 FQNEAQ (reference sequence). The CDR3 runs to 13 residues. V lost 3 bases and J lost 15; bases outside the gene matches: 12. This CDR3 is CASSLGRDGLVYF. In DNA form, the CDR3 reads TGTGCCAGCAGCTTGGGGAGGGACGGGCTCGTATATTTT.

Details on this clonotype: One end of the junction varies from germline; a read error may be responsible. The CDR3 DNA follows: TGTGCCAGCAGCCAAACAGCGACTCAGACCCAGCATTTT. Its translation: CASSQTATQTQHF. The chain has TRBV7-2 and TRBJ1-5, with D unresolved. This CDR3 is built from 13 residues. CDR1 is SGHTA, CDR2 FQGNSA, per germline. The full variable domain, its missing parts supplied by reference TRBV7-2 and TRBJ1-5, is GAGVSQSPSNKVTEKGKDVELRCDPISGHTALYWYRQSLGQGLEFLIYFQGNSAPDKSGLPSDRFSAERTGGSVSTLTIQRTQQEDSAVYLCASSQTATQTQHFGDGTRLSIL.

This clonotype has a single count. The chain links TRBV9 to TRBJ2-1; D is uncertain. Looked up from germline, CDR1 is SGDLS and CDR2 is YYNGEE. V was shortened by 5 bases and J by 15 bases, with 27 bases between the two germline ends. CDR3 size: 15 residues. This CDR3 is CASSLVGWAYEQLFF. CDR3 DNA: TGTGCCAGCAGTTTAGTTGGCTGGGCCTATGAGCAGTTGTTCTTC. The variable domain in full, with the rest retrieved from reference TRBV9 and TRBJ2-1, is DSGVTQTPKHLITATGQRVTLRCSPRSGDLSVYWYQQSLDQGLQFLIQYYNGEERAKGNILERFSAQQFPDLHSELNLSSLELGDSALYFCASSLVGWAYEQLFFGPGTRLTVL.

The chain links TRBV7-3 to TRBJ2-2; 7 bases align to TRBD2. Germline values: CDR1 SGHTA, CDR2 FQGTGA. V was pared by 6 bases and J by 14 bases, with 18 bases of the junction left unmatched. The CDR3 is 15 amino acids. CDR3 region: CASSSSGTWGETLFF. Here the CDR3 DNA reads TGTGCCAGCAGTTCCAGCGGGACTTGGGGAGAGACCCTGTTTTTT.